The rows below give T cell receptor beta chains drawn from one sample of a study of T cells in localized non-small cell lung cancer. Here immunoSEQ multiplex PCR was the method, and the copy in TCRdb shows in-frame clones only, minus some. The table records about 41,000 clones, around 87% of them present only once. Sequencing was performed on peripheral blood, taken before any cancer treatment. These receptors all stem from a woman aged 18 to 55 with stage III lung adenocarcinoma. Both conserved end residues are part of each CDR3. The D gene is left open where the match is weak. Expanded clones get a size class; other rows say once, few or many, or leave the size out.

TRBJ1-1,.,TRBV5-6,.,CASSLWSTGSGGEAFF,TGTGCCAGCAGCTTGTGGTCGACGGGTTCGGGAGGTGAAGCTTTCTTT
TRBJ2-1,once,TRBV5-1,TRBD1,CASRQGAPGPRDEQFF,TGCGCCAGCAGACAGGGGGCCCCGGGACCCAGGGATGAGCAGTTCTTC
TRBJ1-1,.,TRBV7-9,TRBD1,CASTPRGLNTEAFF,TGTGCCAGCACCCCAAGGGGGCTGAACACTGAAGCTTTCTTT
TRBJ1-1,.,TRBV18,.,CASSQGVNTEAFF,TGTGCCAGCTCACAGGGGGTGAACACTGAAGCTTTCTTT
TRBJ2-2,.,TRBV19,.,CASRQVNTGELFF,TGTGCCAGTAGGCAGGTTAACACCGGGGAGCTGTTTTTT
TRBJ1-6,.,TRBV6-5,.,CASSLQGPGNSPLHF,TGTGCCAGCAGCCTCCAGGGCCCGGGGAATTCACCCCTCCACTTT
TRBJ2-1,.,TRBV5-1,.,CASRDGGSGEYNEQFF,TGCGCCAGCAGGGACGGGGGTAGCGGAGAATACAATGAGCAGTTCTTC
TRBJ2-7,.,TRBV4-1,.,CASSQVYTGGSSYEQYF,TGCGCCAGCAGCCAAGTTTATACGGGGGGCAGTTCCTACGAGCAGTACTTC
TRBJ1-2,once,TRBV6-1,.,CASSERNYGYTF,TGTGCCAGCAGTGAACGGAACTATGGCTACACCTTC
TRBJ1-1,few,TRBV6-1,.,CASSEGAEWNTEAFF,TGTGCCAGCAGTGAGGGGGCAGAATGGAACACTGAAGCTTTCTTT
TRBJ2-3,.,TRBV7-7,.,CASSSGGTDTQYF,TGTGCCAGCAGTAGCGGTGGCACAGATACGCAGTATTTT
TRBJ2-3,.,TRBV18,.,CASSQTVLMSPHTQYF,TGTGCCAGCTCGCAGACGGTACTGATGTCCCCACATACGCAGTATTTT
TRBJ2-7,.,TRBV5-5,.,CASSPRTEPYEQYF,TGTGCCAGCAGCCCCCGGACGGAGCCCTACGAGCAGTACTTC
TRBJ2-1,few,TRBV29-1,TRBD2,CSVERSGGADEQFF,TGCAGCGTTGAGAGAAGCGGGGGGGCGGATGAGCAGTTCTTC
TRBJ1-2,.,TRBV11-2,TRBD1,CASSSETGDYGYTF,TGTGCCAGCAGCTCCGAGACAGGGGACTATGGCTACACCTTC
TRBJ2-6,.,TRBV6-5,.,CASSKPGSSKNVLTF,TGTGCCAGCAGTAAACCAGGGTCAAGTAAGAACGTCCTGACTTTC